A single T cell receptor beta chain is shown here with its context. A few counts support this clone. Its cognate antigen has yet to be identified. The sample holds no much larger clone one base away, and base qualities are not on file. This entry comes from a study of cytomegalovirus exposure and HLA in healthy donors listed by TCRdb under 2017. The study in broad terms: An earlier analysis of under 600 of the donors reported 250 to 350 Gb of sequence data and 120 million or so unique TCR beta sequences from about 179 million T cells. Typing coverage differed by locus: A, B, C, DRB1 and DQB1 were typed in about 620-640 donors, DQA1 in about 510, DPA1 in nearly 610, and DPB1 in approximately 450. In the later analysis, no new phenotypic data were used to find candidate immune exposures; instead, reliance was placed on TCR beta sequences and their occurrence across donors. Using immunosequencing, the study profiled T cell repertoires from about 610 subjects and related those repertoires to cytomegalovirus serostatus. In addition to the first cohort of 666 subjects, a separate validation cohort of around 110 different subjects was used. To predict cytomegalovirus infection status, the study brought together high-throughput TCR immunosequencing, statistical association of individual TCRs with disease status, and machine learning. In a later analysis, previously published TCR beta repertoires from 600 to 850 donors were re-analyzed and high-resolution HLA genotyping was added so that TCR occurrence patterns could be studied. Several DR-DQ haplotypes were handled as single units for association and clustering, since linkage in the cohort was strong. The aim of the study was to test whether cataloging public T cell receptors could identify signatures of past pathogen exposure. Among the roughly 400 genotyped donors, 75% to 90% belonged to the genetic ancestry cluster associated with self-reported Caucasian donors. HLA typing covered class I and class II loci at four-digit resolution. Every repertoire in the discovery cohort had been generated on one and the same sequencing platform. Among about 360 genotyped donors of the cohort, an average of approximately 240,000 unique TCR beta nucleotide sequences were sequenced per donor, around 18% of them non-productive. An earlier analysis of 587 of the donors used high-throughput TCR beta sequencing to judge whether each TCR beta V gene segment behaved as functional or pseudogenic. A later genetic analysis took genome-wide SNP genotypes for about 55% of the 666 donors and used that subset as a discovery cohort. An early release covering 550 to 700 HLA-typed donors comprised about 300 gigabases of sequencing data and 65 million to 100 million unique TCR sequences. Donor age, sex, ethnicity and CMV serostatus were compiled alongside the repertoire data. The investigation overall reported the following: In a later genetic analysis, fewer N-insertions in productive TCRs were reported among donors in an Asian-associated ancestry cluster than the approximately 710-donor mean. When HLA alleles, especially DR and DQ, strongly co-occurred, attributing TCR associations to individual alleles was difficult. A later analysis associated 15,000 to 20,000 TCR beta sequences with specific HLA alleles at a false discovery rate of 0.05. In a later analysis, the rate of TCR association differed among HLA loci, with DRB1 alleles having the most associated TCRs and HLA-C alleles having the fewest. The earlier analysis of fewer than 750 of the donors excluded seventeen rarely observed V segments, including chromosome 9 orphons, because counts were too low. While some public TCRs were present in many individuals, most TCR sequences turned up only very rarely across donors. Compared with equally common non-associated chains, HLA-associated TCR beta chains in a later analysis were more clonally expanded and had lower generation probabilities. According to the authors, the approach could potentially be generalized to other disease states and immunological phenotypes. Immune exposure information for the cohort was limited to CMV serostatus. Most CMV-associated TCR beta chains appeared to be HLA-restricted in a later analysis, and the HLA associations seemed to be driven largely by CMV exposure. In vitro tests confirmed that a few of the cytomegalovirus-associated TCR beta chains recognize cytomegalovirus antigens. Broadly in line with IMGT annotations, most TCR beta V segments showed up in productive rearrangements about 87% or about 30% of the time in an earlier analysis of 450 to 600 of the donors. V-gene and J-gene trimming of TCR beta chains was associated with a missense DCLRE1C variant in a later genetic analysis, and the association was replicated in an independent cohort. In this cohort, only TCR beta chains were sequenced, and detectable features were limited by the absence of alpha or paired-chain data. Correlated functional status among segregating V segments might be attributable to linkage disequilibrium, but an unknown experimental factor could not be ruled out. The sequencing pipeline was judged likely to have produced a cluster of highly shared sequence variants as a technical artifact. In both the original and validation cohorts, the classifier was reported to diagnose cytomegalovirus status with high specificity and sensitivity. A further reported finding was that TCR beta sequences accurately predicted the HLA-A and HLA-B alleles for most subjects in the first cohort. Presence/absence analyses assumed roughly uniform sequencing depth across donors, an assumption that may not hold. Because some donors lacked HLA typing at each locus, the association tests relied only on the typed subset. Several of the top co-occurrence clusters appeared to be linked to parvovirus B19, influenza, CMV and Epstein-Barr virus, according to a later analysis. In the study, some 160 TCR beta chains were listed as associated with cytomegalovirus.

The cohort was made up of 650 to 700 healthy bone marrow donors. At the time of sampling, every cohort member was nominally healthy, though immune exposures that went unrecorded were likely present. The donor tested CMV seropositive, placing the donor among the 310 or so seropositive members of the cohort. A peripheral blood sample was collected from each donor, and TCR beta sequencing was performed on peripheral blood mononuclear cells. Genomic DNA extraction from the blood cell samples was performed with the Qiagen DNeasy Blood Extraction Kit. Libraries were constructed by the immunoSEQ multiplex PCR assay. For the multiplex PCR, a mixture combining 60 forward primers for TCR Vbeta segments and 13 reverse primers for TCR Jbeta segments was used. The CDR3 region of rearranged TCR beta genes was amplified from genomic DNA with a multiplex PCR assay. The Illumina HiSeq System was used to sequence the amplified TCR beta libraries as 87-base-pair reads. The study's processing was this. A later analysis counted about 80 million unique TCR beta chains across the 640 or so repertoires, and around 9.9 million of these chains were shared by at least two donors. Raw reads were error-corrected and collapsed into unique sequences with a nearest-neighbor algorithm that merged closely related sequences to remove PCR and sequencing errors. CDR3 sequences were aligned to IMGT reference sequences to assign V, D and J gene segments. For a sequence to be retained, a match of at least six nucleotides to both a V gene segment and a J gene segment was required. Rearrangements were called productive when the CDR3 lacked stop codons and stayed in frame with V and J; all others were non-productive. Following IMGT convention, CDR3 was defined as the stretch from the second conserved V-encoded cysteine to the conserved J-encoded phenylalanine. In an earlier analysis of 500 to 650 of the donors, sequences lacking an unambiguous match to a single V gene segment were excluded. In an earlier analysis of about 590 of the donors, a V segment was called functional when productive rearrangements were above 56.7%, and segregating when the standard deviation between donors exceeded 5%. A statistical classification framework was developed to diagnose cytomegalovirus status using the catalog of TCR beta chain sequences. A later analysis assigned V and J genes by comparing TCR nucleotide sequences with IMGT/GENE-DB human TR gene sequences. Using the TCRdist pipeline, a later analysis assigned CDR3 sequences along with most-parsimonious VDJ recombination scenarios. A later analysis defined each TCR beta chain by its CDR3 amino acid sequence plus V-gene family, and excluded reads lacking a unique V-gene family. A later analysis removed 592 highly shared, low-generation-probability nucleotide sequences to deal with suspected cross-contamination and a sequencing artifact. In a later analysis, a clonal expansion index was calculated for each public chain from normalized within-repertoire ranks of inferred template counts. In a later analysis, generation probabilities were computed using a VDJ recombination model fitted to out-of-frame rearrangements, and the results were checked against IGoR. In a later analysis, hypergeometric tests were used to score TCR-TCR, TCR-HLA and TCR-CMV co-occurrence, with a repertoire-size bias correction applied to TCR pairs. In a later analysis, false discovery rates were estimated by permuting HLA or CMV assignments 20 times. In a later analysis, co-occurring TCRs were grouped with DBSCAN, and TCRdist sequence similarity was added when clustering was performed within HLA-allele-positive subsets. For co-occurrence clustering, repertoires with fewer than 30,000 or more than 120,000 public chains were excluded, along with a handful of repertoires with anomalous nucleotide sharing. Drawn from immuneACCESS, this table holds only the in-frame rearrangements with V and J called that TCRdb kept. Clones are partly lost; checked studies trace under half to an unresolved V gene and leave the rest unexplained. V, J and clone size are those of that table, while D and trimming were read from the DNA. The sample contains some 150,000 clones, 78% of them found a single time. The ten largest clones take up 3% of the sample.

The sample consisted of PBMCs. The receptor was derived from a man between 40 and 49 years old in good health and CMV-seropositive.

The sequenced DNA is TGCGCCAGCAGCTTCGTACGACAGGGGAAGTCTTCACCACTGATGAACACTGAAGCTTTCTTT. Its product reads: CASSFVRQGKSSPLMNTEAFF. The chain is made from TRBV5-1 and TRBJ1-1; the junction holds 8 bases that match TRBD1. CDR1 and CDR2, looked up from the germline V gene, are SGHRS and YFSETQ. Germline trimming: 2 bases from V, 0 bases from J; junction bases outside gene matches: 21. The CDR3 goes from the cysteine to the phenylalanine over 21 residues. Of all the DNA, just the CDR3 is kept, 63 bases in frame from base 1.